This T cell receptor beta chain was retrieved from a study of cytomegalovirus exposure and HLA in healthy donors. Study as a whole: Out of 398 genotyped donors, roughly 83% belonged to the Caucasian-associated ancestry cluster. Study results and limitations: Accurate HLA-A and HLA-B prediction from TCR beta sequences was reported for most subjects. TRBV6-2, TRBV6-3 and other indistinguishable V segments were excluded.

Comments on this clone: The antigen is undetermined. The same CDR3 can be traced to other DNA sequences in this sample.

V was cut by 7 bases and J by 5 bases, with 20 bases left in between. CDR3 length: 15 amino acids. The germline gives CDR1 MNHEY, CDR2 SMNVEV (reference sequence). PCR amplification relied on 60 Vbeta primers (plus 13 Jbeta primers). The assay was immunoSEQ multiplex PCR, and TCRdb's table has in-frame clones only and misses some. Of about 160,000 clones listed, less than 85% are singletons. The gene calls are TRBV27 and TRBJ1-2, with a weak D call TRBD1 (5 bases). The receptor was derived from a male donor in good health and CMV-seronegative. Sequenced material: PBMCs. Here the CDR3 reads CASTSFDAGNYGYTF. For the CDR3, the DNA is TGTGCCAGCACCTCATTCGATGCAGGGAATTATGGCTACACCTTC.